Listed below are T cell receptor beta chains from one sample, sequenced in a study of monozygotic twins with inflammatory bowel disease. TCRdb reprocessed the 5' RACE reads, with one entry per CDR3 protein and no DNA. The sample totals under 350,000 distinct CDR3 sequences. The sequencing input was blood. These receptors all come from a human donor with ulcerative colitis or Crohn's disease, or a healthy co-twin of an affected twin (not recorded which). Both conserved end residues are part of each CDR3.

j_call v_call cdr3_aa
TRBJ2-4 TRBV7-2 CASSDPGNIQYF
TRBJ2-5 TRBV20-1 CSAKLSGDIQETQYF
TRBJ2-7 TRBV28 CASSLGVGEQYF
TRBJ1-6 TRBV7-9 CASSFRQGGNSPLHF
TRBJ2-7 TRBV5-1 CASSLRADSWERYF
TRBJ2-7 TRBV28 CASSLGPGLKQYF
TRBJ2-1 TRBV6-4 CASSKGHTRNNEQFF
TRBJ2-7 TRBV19 CASSISSGEGYEQYF
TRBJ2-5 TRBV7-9 CASSFIGTMGETQYF
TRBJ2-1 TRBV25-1 CASSEGLAGVSSYNEQFF
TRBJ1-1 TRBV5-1 CASSATLGGTEAFF
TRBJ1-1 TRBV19 CASSILTRTEAFF
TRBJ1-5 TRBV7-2 CASIGTGGNQPQHF
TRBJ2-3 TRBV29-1 CSVARGGTDTQYF
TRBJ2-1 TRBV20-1 CSAAAGGPGNEQFF
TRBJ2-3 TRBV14 CASGGLTSTDTQYF
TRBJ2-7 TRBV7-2 CASSAGDRVYEQYF
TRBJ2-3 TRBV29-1 CSVEVGPSGKADTQYF
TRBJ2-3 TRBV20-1 CSARLVSTDTQYF
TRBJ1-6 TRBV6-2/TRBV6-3 CASSYTPGQGNSNSPLHF
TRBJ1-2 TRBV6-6 CASSSTKGSWGYTF
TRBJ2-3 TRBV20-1 CSASSLAGDKDTQYF
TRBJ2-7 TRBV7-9 CASSLESDRGSQYF
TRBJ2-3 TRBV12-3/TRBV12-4 CASIEGTSGASYTDTQYF
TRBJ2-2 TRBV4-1 CASSQPGQGGPGELFF
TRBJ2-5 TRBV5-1 CASSPTAGVQETQYF
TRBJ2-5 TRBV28 CASSLWGMSGRETQYF
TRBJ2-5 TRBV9 CASSVAALAGGETQYF
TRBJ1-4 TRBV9 CASSVGGASRKSNEKLFF
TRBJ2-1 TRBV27 CASSLGLGGFDEQFF
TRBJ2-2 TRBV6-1 CASSRTGGGNTGELFF
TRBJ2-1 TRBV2 CASSSGTGMNEQFF
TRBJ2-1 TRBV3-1 CASSQRVATSGSTRDSYNEQFF
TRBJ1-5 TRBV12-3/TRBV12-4 CASSRGQGRHQPQHF